This T cell receptor beta chain was profiled in a study of blood T cells in healthy people across ages. CDR3 length equals 12 residues. V shed 1 base and J shed 10 bases, with 5 bases lying between them. Germline V CDR1 and CDR2: SGHTA, FQGNSA. It was with a sample-barcoded 5' primer and a J-beta primer mix that a second PCR of about 7 to 12 cycles was run. TCRdb itself ran the 5' RACE reads through MiXCR, one entry per CDR3 protein. The sample shows roughly 2 million distinct CDR3 sequences, roughly 50% of them seen only once. Of note for this clonotype: Its target is not known.

Points from the study as a whole: Diversity figures based on one million T cells were deemed too low.

The donors, aged roughly 6 to 95, were healthy Caucasians from Russia. The source of this sequence is a middle-aged woman in good health. This chain uses TRBV7-2 with TRBJ1-6, with D uncertain. The sample comprised blood. The CDR3 sequence is CASSLDVSPLHF. CDR3 sequence (DNA): TGTGCCAGCAGCTTAGACGTCTCACCCCTCCACTTT. Complete variable domain (other parts from reference TRBV7-2 and TRBJ1-6): GAGVSQSPSNKVTEKGKDVELRCDPISGHTALYWYRQSLGQGLEFLIYFQGNSAPDKSGLPSDRFSAERTGGSVSTLTIQRTQQEDSAVYLCASSLDVSPLHFGNGTRLTVT.